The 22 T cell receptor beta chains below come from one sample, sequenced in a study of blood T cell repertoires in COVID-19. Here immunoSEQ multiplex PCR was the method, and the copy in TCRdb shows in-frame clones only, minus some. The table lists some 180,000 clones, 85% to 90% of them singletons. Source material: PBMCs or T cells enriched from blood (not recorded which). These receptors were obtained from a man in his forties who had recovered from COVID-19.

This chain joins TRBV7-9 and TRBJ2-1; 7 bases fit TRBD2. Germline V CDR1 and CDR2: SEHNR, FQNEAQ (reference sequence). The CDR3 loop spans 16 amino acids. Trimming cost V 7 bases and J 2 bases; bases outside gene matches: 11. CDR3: CASTITAGWAYNEQFF. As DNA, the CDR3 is TGTGCCAGCACAATAACAGCGGGGTGGGCCTACAATGAGCAGTTCTTC.

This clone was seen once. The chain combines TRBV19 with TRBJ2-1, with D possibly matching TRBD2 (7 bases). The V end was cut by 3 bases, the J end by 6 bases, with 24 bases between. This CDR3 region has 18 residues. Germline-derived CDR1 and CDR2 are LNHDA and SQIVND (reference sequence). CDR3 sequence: CASSISLLAGAPGNEQFF. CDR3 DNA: TGTGCCAGTAGTATTTCCCTTTTGGCGGGGGCCCCCGGCAATGAGCAGTTCTTC.

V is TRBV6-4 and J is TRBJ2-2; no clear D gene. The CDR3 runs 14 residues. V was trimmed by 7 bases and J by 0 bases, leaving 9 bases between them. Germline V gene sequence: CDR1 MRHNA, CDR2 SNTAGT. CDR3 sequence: CASKESANTGELFF. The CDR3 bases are TGTGCCAGCAAAGAGTCCGCGAACACCGGGGAGCTGTTTTTT.

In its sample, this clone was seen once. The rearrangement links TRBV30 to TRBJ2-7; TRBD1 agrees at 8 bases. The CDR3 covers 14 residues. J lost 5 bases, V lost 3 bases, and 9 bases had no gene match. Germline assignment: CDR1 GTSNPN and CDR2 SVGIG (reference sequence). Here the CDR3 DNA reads TGTGCCTGGAGATCCGGGACAGGTTTAAACGAGCAGTACTTC. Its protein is CAWRSGTGLNEQYF.

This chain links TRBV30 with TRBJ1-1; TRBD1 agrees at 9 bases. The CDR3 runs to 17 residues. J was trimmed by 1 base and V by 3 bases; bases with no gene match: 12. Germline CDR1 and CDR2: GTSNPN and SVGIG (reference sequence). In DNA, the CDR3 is TGTGCCTGGAGGAATTTACAGGGGGCGAGTGGGAACACTGAAGCTTTCTTT. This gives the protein CAWRNLQGASGNTEAFF.

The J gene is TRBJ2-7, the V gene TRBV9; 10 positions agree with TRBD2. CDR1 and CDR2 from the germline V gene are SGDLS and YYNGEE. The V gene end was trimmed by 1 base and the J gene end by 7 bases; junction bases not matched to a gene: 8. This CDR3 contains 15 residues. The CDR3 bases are TGTGCCAGCAGCGTAACCCCTAGCGGGAGCGGAGAGCAGTACTTC. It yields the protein CASSVTPSGSGEQYF. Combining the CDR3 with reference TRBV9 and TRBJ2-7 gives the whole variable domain DSGVTQTPKHLITATGQRVTLRCSPRSGDLSVYWYQQSLDQGLQFLIQYYNGEERAKGNILERFSAQQFPDLHSELNLSSLELGDSALYFCASSVTPSGSGEQYFGPGTRLTVT.

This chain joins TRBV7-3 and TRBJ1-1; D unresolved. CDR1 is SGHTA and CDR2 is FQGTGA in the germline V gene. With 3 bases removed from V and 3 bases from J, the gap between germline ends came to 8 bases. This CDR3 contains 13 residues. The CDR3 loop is CASSFSGDTEAFF. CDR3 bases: TGTGCCAGCAGCTTTTCGGGTGACACTGAAGCTTTCTTT.

CDR3 sequence (DNA): TGTGCCAGCAGCGTATCAGGGGTCGAGGAGCCCCTCCACTTT. It codes for CASSVSGVEEPLHF. The gene calls are TRBV9 and TRBJ1-6; possibly TRBD1 for D (6 bases). Trimming shortened V by 1 base and J by 13 bases, and 15 bases separated the two germline ends. CDR1 is SGDLS, CDR2 YYNGEE, per germline. The CDR3 spans 14 residues.

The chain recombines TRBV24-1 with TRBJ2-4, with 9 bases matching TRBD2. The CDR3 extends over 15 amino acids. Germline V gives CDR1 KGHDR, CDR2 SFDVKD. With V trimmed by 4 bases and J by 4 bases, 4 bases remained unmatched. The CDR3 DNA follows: TGTGCCACCAGTGAGGCGGGGGGGCCAAAAAACATTCAGTACTTC. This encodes CATSEAGGPKNIQYF.

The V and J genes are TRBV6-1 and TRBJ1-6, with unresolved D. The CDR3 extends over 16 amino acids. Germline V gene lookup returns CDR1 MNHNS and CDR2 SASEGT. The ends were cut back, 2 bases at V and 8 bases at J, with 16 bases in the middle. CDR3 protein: CASSEFVGRLDSPLHF. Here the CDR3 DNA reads TGTGCCAGCAGTGAATTTGTGGGCCGGTTGGATTCACCCCTCCACTTT.

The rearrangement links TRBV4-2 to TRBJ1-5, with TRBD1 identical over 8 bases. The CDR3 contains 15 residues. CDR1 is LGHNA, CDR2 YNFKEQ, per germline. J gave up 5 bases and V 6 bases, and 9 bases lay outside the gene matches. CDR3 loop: CASSRTGGFDQPQHF. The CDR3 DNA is TGTGCCAGCAGTCGTACAGGGGGTTTCGATCAGCCCCAGCATTTT.

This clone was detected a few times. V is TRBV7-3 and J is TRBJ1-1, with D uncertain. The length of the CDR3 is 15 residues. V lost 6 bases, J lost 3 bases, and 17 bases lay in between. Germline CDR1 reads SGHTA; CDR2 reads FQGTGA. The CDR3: CASSTDTNPYTEAFF. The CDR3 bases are TGTGCCAGCAGTACTGACACAAATCCCTACACTGAAGCTTTCTTT.

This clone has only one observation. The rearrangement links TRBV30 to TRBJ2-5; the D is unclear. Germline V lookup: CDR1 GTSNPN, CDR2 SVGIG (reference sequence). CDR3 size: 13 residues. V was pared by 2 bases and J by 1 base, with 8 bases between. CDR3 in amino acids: CAWSHTIQETQYF. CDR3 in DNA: TGTGCCTGGAGTCATACTATCCAAGAGACCCAGTACTTC.

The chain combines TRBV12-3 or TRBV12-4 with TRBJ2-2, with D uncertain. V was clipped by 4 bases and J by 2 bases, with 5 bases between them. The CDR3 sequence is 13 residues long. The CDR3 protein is CASSWANTGELFF. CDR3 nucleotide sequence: TGTGCCAGCAGTTGGGCCAACACCGGGGAGCTGTTTTTT.

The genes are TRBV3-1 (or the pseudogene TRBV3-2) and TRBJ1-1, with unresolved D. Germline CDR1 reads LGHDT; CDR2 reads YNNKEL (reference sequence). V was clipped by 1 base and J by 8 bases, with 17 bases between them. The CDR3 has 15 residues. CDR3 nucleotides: TGTGCCAGCAGCCAAGGGGGAGGTTCGGCCATAGAAGCTTTCTTT. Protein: CASSQGGGSAIEAFF.

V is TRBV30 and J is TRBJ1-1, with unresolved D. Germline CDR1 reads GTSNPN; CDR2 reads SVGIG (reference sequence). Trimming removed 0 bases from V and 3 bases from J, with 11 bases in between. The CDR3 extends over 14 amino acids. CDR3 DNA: TGTGCCTGGAGTGTAGATTCGGAGTACACTGAAGCTTTCTTT. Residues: CAWSVDSEYTEAFF.

CDR3 in DNA: TGCGCCAGCAGCCCAGGTCGGACAGGGTGGGCAGATACGCAGTATTTT. Translating it yields CASSPGRTGWADTQYF. The rearrangement joins TRBV5-1 to TRBJ2-3, with 8 bases fitting TRBD1. V was clipped by 4 bases and J by 4 bases; unmatched bases: 11. This CDR3 has 16 residues. Germline V lookup: CDR1 SGHRS, CDR2 YFSETQ.

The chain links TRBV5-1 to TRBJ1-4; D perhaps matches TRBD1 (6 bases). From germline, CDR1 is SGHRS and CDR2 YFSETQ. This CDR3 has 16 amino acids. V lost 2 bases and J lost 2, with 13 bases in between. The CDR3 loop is CASSFGNTGTNEKLFF. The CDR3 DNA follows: TGCGCCAGCAGCTTTGGTAACACAGGGACTAATGAAAAACTGTTTTTT.

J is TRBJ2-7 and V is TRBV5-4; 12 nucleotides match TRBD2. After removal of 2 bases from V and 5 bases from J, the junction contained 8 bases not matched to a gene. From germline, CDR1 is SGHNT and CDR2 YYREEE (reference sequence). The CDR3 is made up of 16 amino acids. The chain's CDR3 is CASSLRLAGADNEQYF. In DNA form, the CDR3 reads TGTGCCAGCAGCTTAAGACTAGCGGGGGCGGACAACGAGCAGTACTTC. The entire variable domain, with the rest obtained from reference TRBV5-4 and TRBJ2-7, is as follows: ETGVTQSPTHLIKTRGQQVTLRCSSQSGHNTVSWYQQALGQGPQFIFQYYREEENGRGNFPPRFSGLQFPNYSSELNVNALELDDSALYLCASSLRLAGADNEQYFGPGTRLTVT.

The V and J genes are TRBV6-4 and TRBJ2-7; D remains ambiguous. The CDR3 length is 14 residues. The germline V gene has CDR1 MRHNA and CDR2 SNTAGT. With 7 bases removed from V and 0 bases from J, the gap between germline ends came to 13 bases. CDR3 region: CASKDLYYSYEQYF. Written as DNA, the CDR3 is TGTGCCAGCAAGGATCTCTACTACTCCTACGAGCAGTACTTC.

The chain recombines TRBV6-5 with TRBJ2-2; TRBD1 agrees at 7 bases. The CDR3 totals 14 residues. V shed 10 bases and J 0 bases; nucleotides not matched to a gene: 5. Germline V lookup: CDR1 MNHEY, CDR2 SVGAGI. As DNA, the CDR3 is TGTGCCACCAAGGGACAGTCGAACACCGGGGAGCTGTTTTTT. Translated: CATKGQSNTGELFF.

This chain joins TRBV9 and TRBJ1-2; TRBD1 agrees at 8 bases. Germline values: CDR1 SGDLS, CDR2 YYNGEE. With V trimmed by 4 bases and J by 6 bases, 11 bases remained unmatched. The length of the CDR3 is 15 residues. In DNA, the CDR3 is TGTGCCAGCAGCCCCCACCCCGGGACAGGTAATGGCTACACCTTC. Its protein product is CASSPHPGTGNGYTF.